This paragraph covers one T cell receptor beta chain sequence. Grouping used clinical history reported by participants in a survey and questionnaire. In the 2 weeks before study entry, exposed participants met a COVID-19 case, which was PCR-confirmed or clinician-diagnosed. Here immunoSEQ multiplex PCR was the method, and the copy in TCRdb shows in-frame clones only, minus some. The table records roughly 200,000 clones, 86% of them present only once. This specimen belongs to a study of blood T cell repertoires in COVID-19. This CDR3 region has 15 residues. Germline V gives CDR1 MGHRA, CDR2 YSYEKL. Trimming cost V 3 bases and J 4 bases; bases outside gene matches: 6.

The chain links TRBV4-1 to TRBJ2-3; 8 positions agree with TRBD1. This clonotype originated in a woman in her twenties or thirties who had been exposed to COVID-19. The sequencing input was PBMCs or T cells enriched from blood (not recorded which). The CDR3 region is CASSHDRGIADTQYF. In nucleotides, the CDR3 is TGCGCCAGCAGCCATGACAGGGGAATAGCAGATACGCAGTATTTT.